This T cell receptor beta chain originates from a study of blood T cell repertoires in COVID-19. Study background: Samples of COVID-19 (acute and convalescent) were obtained from the United States, Italy and Spain. The analysed material was cDNA or gDNA that came from T cells, B-cell-depleted T cells, or PBMCs.

Per the original data handling: Reference gene primer amplification in the assay estimated nucleated cell counts. The method was immunoSEQ multiplex PCR; TCRdb's version includes in-frame clones alone and lacks a portion of them. Clone size and V and J calls were adopted from that table, with D and trimming inferred from the DNA. The table shows some 96,000 clones, with 70% to 90% occurring only once. The CDR3 covers 15 residues. From germline, CDR1 is SGHTA and CDR2 FQGNSA. Trimming removed 2 bases from V and 7 bases from J; junction bases left unmatched: 6. The sequencing input was peripheral blood. The chain employs TRBV7-2 and TRBJ2-1; 9 nucleotides match TRBD2. The sequence was collected from a human donor in a cohort sampled during active COVID-19. Here the CDR3 reads CASSLRSSGDNEQFF. The CDR3 DNA is TGTGCCAGCAGCTTAAGGTCTAGCGGGGATAATGAGCAGTTCTTC.